The rows below give T cell receptor beta chains drawn from one sample of a study of cytomegalovirus exposure and HLA in healthy donors. Repertoires were generated with immunoSEQ multiplex PCR, while TCRdb's copy carries only in-frame clones and drops some. The data contain about 160,000 clones, around 80% of them singletons. The sequencing sample was made of PBMCs. These receptors were taken from a male donor in good health and CMV-seropositive. The CDR3 runs from the conserved cysteine through the conserved F or W. A D gene is named only where the DNA matches it firmly. Only some rows state a clone size, as once, few, many or a class for expanded clones.

J,D,V,size,DNA,CDR3
TRBJ1-4,-,TRBV9,-,TGTGCCAGCAGCGAAAGCGGGGGGCTTGAAAAACTGTTTTTT,CASSESGGLEKLFF
TRBJ2-2,-,TRBV9,-,TGTGCCAGCAGCGTGACAGGCCCCACCGGGGAGCTGTTTTTT,CASSVTGPTGELFF
TRBJ2-5,TRBD2,TRBV30,-,TGTGCCTGGACTAGCGGGGACCAAGAGACCCAGTACTTC,CAWTSGDQETQYF
TRBJ2-1,TRBD2,TRBV18,-,TGTGCCAGCTCACAGCTAGCGGGAGAGATCAATGAGCAGTTCTTC,CASSQLAGEINEQFF
TRBJ1-5,TRBD1,TRBV19,-,TGTGCCAGTAGTATCTGGGCAGGGGGCGCGGGTCAGCCCCAGCATTTT,CASSIWAGGAGQPQHF
TRBJ2-2,TRBD1,TRBV29-1,-,TGCAGCGTCCCCGGGACAGCCAACACCGGGGAGCTGTTTTTT,CSVPGTANTGELFF
TRBJ1-3,-,TRBV6-6,-,TGTGCCAGCAGTTTGACACTGAGCTCTGGAAACACCATATATTTT,CASSLTLSSGNTIYF
TRBJ1-5,TRBD1,TRBV27,-,TGTGCCAGCGGCTGGACAGGCCCTCAGCCCCAGCATTTT,CASGWTGPQPQHF
TRBJ1-6,TRBD1,TRBV5-1,-,TGCGCCAGCAGCTCCGGGACAGGAGGTAATTCACCCCTCCACTTT,CASSSGTGGNSPLHF
TRBJ2-5,-,TRBV15,few,TGTGCCACCAGCAGAGATCCCCAGGGAAAAGAGACCCAGTACTTC,CATSRDPQGKETQYF
TRBJ2-3,TRBD2,TRBV27,once,TGTGCCAGCAGTTTACTAGCGGGAGGGCCAGATACGCAGTATTTT,CASSLLAGGPDTQYF
TRBJ2-1,TRBD2,TRBV11-3,few,TGTGCCAGCAGCCAGGGACTAGCGGCCTACAATGAGCAGTTCTTC,CASSQGLAAYNEQFF
TRBJ1-5,-,TRBV6-5,-,TGTGCCAGCAGTCCGGACAGATCCCGCAATCAGCCCCAGCATTTT,CASSPDRSRNQPQHF